What follows is one T cell receptor (beta chain) and its context. This clone appeared a single time. Which antigen it targets is not known. The input lacks base qualities; no much larger clone sits a single base away. The data stem from a study of blood T cell repertoires in COVID-19 (TCRdb year 2020). With respect to the entire study: The collaborator samples originated in the United States, Italy and Spain and spanned the acute and convalescent phases of COVID-19. The material from the prospective study consisted of cDNA or gDNA derived from T cells, B-cell-depleted T cells, or PBMCs. Deeply sampled blood TCRbeta repertoires from subjects exposed to, actively infected with, or recovered from COVID-19 were included in the dataset. The repertoires were released in a freely available public database intended as a resource for research on the immune response to SARS-CoV-2. The samples were drawn from two sources: the first 160 participants of the ongoing ImmuneRACE study, and 1,200 or so subjects contributed by 6 global collaborators. The sample metadata nearly always contained a de-identified subject ID, COVID-19 status, age in years and sex. Where available, HLA class I and class II types were taken from metadata supplied by the sample provider and were not determined by assay-based typing.

Each collaborating institution followed its own protocols to collect whole blood in K2EDTA tubes. For TCRbeta analysis, collaborator samples were shipped as frozen whole blood, as isolated PBMCs, or as DNA extracted from either sample type. CDR1 and CDR2 (MDHEN, SYDVKM) derive from the germline V gene. V is cut by 6 bases and J by 2 bases, and the space between the germline ends is 17 bases. From cysteine to phenylalanine, the CDR3 is 15 amino acids long. The CDR3 DNA has 45 bases and is translated from base 1. What the authors observed across the whole study: Clinical and demographic metadata were provided uncurated, with the amount varying by source and participant.

TCRbeta CDR3 regions were amplified from genomic DNA by means of the immunoSEQ Assay, a bias-controlled multiplex PCR. Per the authors' processing: The number of nucleated cells in each sample was estimated from the amplification of reference gene primers within the assay. To quantify the absolute abundance of each unique TCRbeta CDR3 rearrangement, sequence reads were collapsed and filtered. For each sample, productive Simpson clonality was calculated as the square root of Simpson's diversity index across productive rearrangements. As stored in TCRdb, this immuneACCESS dataset retains in-frame rearrangements with V and J assigned. A fraction of the clones does not appear; measured against another copy, unresolved V genes explain less than half of the discrepancy, and the remainder lacks a known reason. The V and J calls and clone size are taken from that table; D and trimming were inferred from the DNA. The sample table contains fewer than 250,000 clones; only one count was recorded for around 92% of them. The ten largest clones capture 0.95% to 1.5% of the sample.

The sample comprised peripheral blood. The sequence joins TRBV28 to TRBJ2-7; D gene: possibly TRBD2, on 6 matching bases. This clonotype was sampled from a man aged 25 to 40 with acute or convalescent COVID-19. For the CDR3, the sequence is CASRGGRVSPYEQYF. The nucleotides read TGTGCCAGCAGGGGGGGAAGGGTGAGCCCCTACGAGCAGTACTTC.